This T cell receptor beta chain was recorded in a study of blood T cell repertoires in COVID-19. Overall study context: COVID-19 samples, acute and convalescent, were from the United States, Italy and Spain. T cells, B-cell-depleted T cells, or PBMCs provided the cDNA or gDNA that served as material.

Profiled with immunoSEQ multiplex PCR; TCRdb holds only in-frame clones, not every one. The table shows some 200,000 clones, with around 90% occurring only once. Germline lookup yields CDR1 MNHEY and CDR2 SVGEGT. This CDR3 is 12 amino acids long. The ends were cut back, 6 bases at V and 2 bases at J, with 5 bases in the middle. Enrolled through a virtual design, the participants were between roughly 18 and 100 years of age and came from under 30 US areas. The sample taken for sequencing was PBMCs or T cells enriched from blood (not recorded which). The receptor was isolated from a woman aged 25 to 45 who had recovered from COVID-19. V gene TRBV6-2 or TRBV6-3 combines with J gene TRBJ1-5; D gene unclear. The CDR3 protein is CASSTGNQPQHF. CDR3 DNA: TGTGCCAGCAGCACGGGCAATCAGCCCCAGCATTTT.